The rows below give T cell receptor beta chains drawn from one sample of a study of cytomegalovirus exposure and HLA in healthy donors. Assay used: immunoSEQ multiplex PCR; TCRdb lists only in-frame clones, some missing. This repertoire shows roughly 95,000 clones, around three quarters found once; its top ten account for approximately 5%. The specimen sequenced was PBMCs. The receptors come from a man aged 25 to 40 in good health and CMV-seropositive. CDR3s include the opening cysteine and the closing phenylalanine or tryptophan. A D gene is named only where the DNA matches it firmly. Clone size is stated in some rows and not others, as once, few, many or a class when expanded.

D gene	clone size	V gene	J gene	CDR3 protein	CDR3 DNA
TRBD2	-	TRBV4-3	TRBJ2-1	CASSQEGGASGYNEQFF	TGCGCCAGCAGCCAAGAGGGGGGGGCTAGCGGGTACAATGAGCAGTTCTTC
-	-	TRBV7-9	TRBJ1-2	CASSPGLTYGYTF	TGTGCCAGCAGCCCGGGACTTACCTATGGCTACACCTTC
-	-	TRBV6-1	TRBJ1-1	CASSDRGGTEAFF	TGTGCCAGCAGTGACCGGGGAGGTACTGAAGCTTTCTTT
-	few	TRBV5-6	TRBJ2-3	CASSLMGGDTQYF	TGTGCCAGCAGCTTGATGGGAGGAGATACGCAGTATTTT
TRBD2	-	TRBV5-5	TRBJ2-3	CASGAGVTDTQYF	TGTGCCAGCGGGGCGGGAGTGACAGATACGCAGTATTTT
-	few	TRBV7-8	TRBJ2-5	CASSPRIGTQYF	TGTGCCAGCAGCCCGAGGATCGGGACCCAGTACTTC
-	once	TRBV5-5	TRBJ1-1	CASSSGDLGEAFF	TGTGCCAGCAGCTCTGGGGACTTGGGCGAAGCTTTCTTT
-	-	TRBV27	TRBJ1-4	CASSVSGGGREKLFF	TGTGCCAGCAGCGTTAGTGGGGGGGGAAGGGAAAAACTGTTTTTT
-	few	TRBV25-1	TRBJ1-4	CASSFNEKLFF	TGTGCCAGCAGCTTCAATGAAAAACTGTTTTTT
-	-	TRBV9	TRBJ2-7	CASSVREQGTYEQYF	TGTGCCAGCAGCGTGCGCGAACAGGGAACCTACGAGCAGTACTTC
-	-	TRBV4-1	TRBJ1-1	CASSQHPGTPNTEAFF	TGCGCCAGCAGCCAACACCCCGGGACACCGAACACTGAAGCTTTCTTT
-	-	TRBV4-3	TRBJ2-2	CASRQGLNTGELFF	TGCGCCAGCAGACAGGGACTAAACACCGGGGAGCTGTTTTTT
TRBD1	-	TRBV5-1	TRBJ2-2	CASSLQTGYTGELFF	TGCGCCAGCAGCTTGCAGACAGGGTACACCGGGGAGCTGTTTTTT
TRBD1	-	TRBV4-1	TRBJ1-1	CASSQDVWDSSNTEAFF	TGCGCCAGCAGCCAAGATGTCTGGGACAGTTCGAACACTGAAGCTTTCTTT
TRBD2	-	TRBV2	TRBJ2-7	CASSERTSGRKLYYEQYF	TGTGCCAGCAGTGAAAGGACTAGCGGGAGGAAACTTTACTACGAGCAGTACTTC
TRBD1	few	TRBV6-5	TRBJ1-2	CASSRGQGNYGYTF	TGTGCCAGCAGTCGAGGACAGGGGAACTATGGCTACACCTTC
TRBD1	-	TRBV28	TRBJ1-1	CASSFPTGLVTEAFF	TGTGCCAGCAGTTTTCCGACAGGGTTAGTCACTGAAGCTTTCTTT
-	-	TRBV27	TRBJ2-1	CASSLSVTGSYNEQFF	TGTGCCAGCAGTTTATCGGTGACGGGCTCCTACAATGAGCAGTTCTTC
-	-	TRBV30	TRBJ1-2	CAWSVSPGLYGYTF	TGTGCCTGGAGTGTTTCTCCAGGGCTCTATGGCTACACCTTC
TRBD1	-	TRBV9	TRBJ2-2	CASSGYRGRMFF	TGTGCCAGCAGCGGATACAGGGGAAGGATGTTTTTT
-	-	TRBV5-1	TRBJ2-5	CASSLGVQETQYF	TGCGCCAGCAGCTTGGGAGTCCAAGAGACCCAGTACTTC
TRBD1	-	TRBV9	TRBJ1-2	CASSARTGSYGYTF	TGTGCCAGCAGCGCCCGGACAGGGTCGTATGGCTACACCTTC
TRBD2	-	TRBV5-4	TRBJ2-5	CASSPRGGSGKETQYF	TGTGCCAGCAGCCCACGGGGGGGTAGCGGGAAAGAGACCCAGTACTTC